This T cell receptor (beta chain) was sequenced in a study of T cells in Graves' hyperthyroidism and ophthalmopathy. RNA transcripts served as the template for amplifying TCR beta CDR3 regions. A set of HTBI primers served as the primers for a first-round RT-PCR of the TCR CDR3. TCRdb redid the calling of the multiplex PCR reads with MiXCR, one entry per CDR3 protein. This table holds fewer than 500,000 distinct CDR3 sequences, roughly 14% found once. CDR1 MNHNS and CDR2 SASEGT come from the germline V gene. This CDR3 region has 13 residues. V gave up 7 bases and J gave up 6 bases, with 15 bases separating them.

Sequenced: blood. This TCR was recovered from a man aged 18 to 35 with Graves' ophthalmopathy. The chain combines TRBV6-1 with TRBJ1-2; D call uncertain. This CDR3 is CASKEVVGHGYTF. CDR3 nucleotide sequence: TGTGCCAGCAAGGAGGTCGTAGGGCATGGCTACACCTTC.